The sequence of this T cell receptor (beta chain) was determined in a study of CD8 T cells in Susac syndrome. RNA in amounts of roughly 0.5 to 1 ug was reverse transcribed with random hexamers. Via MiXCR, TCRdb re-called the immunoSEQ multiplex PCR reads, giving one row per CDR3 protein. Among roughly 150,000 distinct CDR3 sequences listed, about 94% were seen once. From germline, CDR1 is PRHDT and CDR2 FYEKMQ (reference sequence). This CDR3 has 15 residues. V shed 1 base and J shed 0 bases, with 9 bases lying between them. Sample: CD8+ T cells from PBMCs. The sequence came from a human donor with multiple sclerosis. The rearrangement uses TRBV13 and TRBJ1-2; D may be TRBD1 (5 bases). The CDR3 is CASSLAGQSNYGYTF. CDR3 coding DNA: TGTGCCAGCAGCTTAGCGGGGCAGTCTAACTATGGCTACACCTTC.